This T cell receptor (beta chain) was obtained from a study of cytomegalovirus exposure and HLA in healthy donors. Findings and limits, study-wide: Using a false discovery rate of 0.05, a later analysis showed that 16,951 TCR beta sequences were associated with HLA alleles. TCR beta chains numbering more than 150 were designated cytomegalovirus-associated.

On this clone: The antigen is unknown.

The PCR had 60 Vbeta and 13 Jbeta primers. Assay used: immunoSEQ multiplex PCR; TCRdb lists only in-frame clones, some missing. The sample has roughly 170,000 clones, around 80% seen once; the top ten hold around 1.2%. V was shortened by 1 base and J by 7 bases, with 28 bases between the two germline ends. This CDR3 has 19 residues. Germline CDR1 SEHNR, CDR2 FQNEAQ (reference sequence). Sequencing was done on a sample of PBMCs. V is TRBV7-9 and J is TRBJ1-2, with a possible D match to TRBD1 (5 bases). This sequence was found in a girl aged 2-10 years in good health and CMV-seropositive. The CDR3 loop is CASSLGRSTLGVGVLGYTF. CDR3 nucleotide sequence: TGTGCCAGCAGCTTAGGGAGAAGTACGTTGGGTGTAGGGGTACTTGGCTACACCTTC. The full variable domain, with the rest looked up from reference TRBV7-9 and TRBJ1-2, is DTGVSQNPRHKITKRGQNVTFRCDPISEHNRLYWYRQTLGQGPEFLTYFQNEAQLEKSRLLSDRFSAERPKGSFSTLEIQRTEQGDSAMYLCASSLGRSTLGVGVLGYTFGSGTRLTVV.